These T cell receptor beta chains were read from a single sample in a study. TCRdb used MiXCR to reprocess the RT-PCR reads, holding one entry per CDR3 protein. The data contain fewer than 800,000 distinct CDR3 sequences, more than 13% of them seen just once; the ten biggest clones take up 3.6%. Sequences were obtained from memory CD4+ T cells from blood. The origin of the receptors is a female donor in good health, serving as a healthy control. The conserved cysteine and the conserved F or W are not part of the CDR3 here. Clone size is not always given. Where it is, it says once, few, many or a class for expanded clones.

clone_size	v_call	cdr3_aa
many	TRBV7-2	ASSRGVFSPLH
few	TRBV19	ASSAGRRRRNTGELF
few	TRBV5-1	ASSSGLAGDLDTQY
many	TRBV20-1	SARDPKGAETQY
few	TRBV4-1	ASSQIVQVNTEAF
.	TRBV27	ASSPWTGWLYSEAF
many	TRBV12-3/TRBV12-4	ASSGDLSGANVLT
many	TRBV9	ASSVAPLAGAGGELF
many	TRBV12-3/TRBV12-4	ASRPRQGGEPQH
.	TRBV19	ASSAAAGVGGSSYEQY
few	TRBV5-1	ASLEDELAGNYEQY
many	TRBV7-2	ASSYALGDEQY
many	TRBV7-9	ASSFEGSYEQY
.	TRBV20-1	SARALEGGYEQY
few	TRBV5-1	ASSLTTNNEQF
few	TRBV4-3	ASSPIAGPTNYGYT
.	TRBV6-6	ASGPPGTEVNEQF
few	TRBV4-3	ASSGVNGWELTNEQF
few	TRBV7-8	ASSTTTGGTDTQY
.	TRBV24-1	ATSDPTHASLSEQY
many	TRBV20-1	SARGGRGQETQY
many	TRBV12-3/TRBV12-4	ASSFSRGYEQY
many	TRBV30	AWAPGTAFH
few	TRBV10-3	AISTSEGGRPPNEQF
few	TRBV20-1	SAPSPGREAF
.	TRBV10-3	AISESGVDRGEAF
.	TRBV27	ASSVQRTGGRGYT
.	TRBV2	ASSRLAGGPSEQY
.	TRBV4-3	ASSQSLGLGQPQH
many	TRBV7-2	ASSLNQQGTLF
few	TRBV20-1	SAPSGRSSYNEQF
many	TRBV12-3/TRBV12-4	ASRSTSGGTDTQY
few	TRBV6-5	ASSPGGTTPEAF
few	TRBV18	ASTTWVGREAF
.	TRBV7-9	ASSQDTPDTQY
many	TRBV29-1	SVVRSLNTGELF
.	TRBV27	ASSTHQGGNEKLF
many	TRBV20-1	SADGGQGIYGYT
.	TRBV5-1	ASSLDQMNTEAF
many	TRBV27	ASRLQDSSYEQY
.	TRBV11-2	ASSPQRGTEAF
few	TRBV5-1	ASSLEGPSRGNEQF
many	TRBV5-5	ASSSFPGGARNEQF
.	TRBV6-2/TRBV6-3	ASSPNGAQETQY
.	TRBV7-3	ASSAGGASSYNEQF
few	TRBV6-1	ASSELGQSNQPQH
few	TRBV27	ASSPRDRGSNQPQH
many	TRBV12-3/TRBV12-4	ASSLRRKPYEQY
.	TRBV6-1	ASTLQGVVTEAF
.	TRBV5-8	ASSYHHQQGVATDTQY
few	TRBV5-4	ASSLGTGGDNEQF
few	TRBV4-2	ASSQGEGVRRYQPQH